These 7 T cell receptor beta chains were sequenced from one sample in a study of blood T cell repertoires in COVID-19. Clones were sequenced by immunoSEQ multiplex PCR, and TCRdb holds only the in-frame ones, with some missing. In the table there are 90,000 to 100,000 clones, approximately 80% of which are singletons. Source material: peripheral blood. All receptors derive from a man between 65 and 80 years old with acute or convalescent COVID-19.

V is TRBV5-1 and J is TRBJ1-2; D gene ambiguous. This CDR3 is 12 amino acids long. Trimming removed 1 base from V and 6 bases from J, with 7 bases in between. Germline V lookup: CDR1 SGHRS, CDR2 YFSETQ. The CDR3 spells CASSLSRDGYTF. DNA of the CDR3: TGCGCCAGCAGCTTGTCTCGGGATGGCTACACCTTC.

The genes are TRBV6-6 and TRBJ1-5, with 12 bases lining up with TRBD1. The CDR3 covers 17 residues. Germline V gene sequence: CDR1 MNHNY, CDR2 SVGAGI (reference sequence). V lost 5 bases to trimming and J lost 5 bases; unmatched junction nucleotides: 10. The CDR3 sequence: CASSPGTGGAGHQPQHF. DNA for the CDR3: TGTGCCAGCAGTCCCGGGACAGGGGGCGCGGGGCATCAGCCCCAGCATTTT.

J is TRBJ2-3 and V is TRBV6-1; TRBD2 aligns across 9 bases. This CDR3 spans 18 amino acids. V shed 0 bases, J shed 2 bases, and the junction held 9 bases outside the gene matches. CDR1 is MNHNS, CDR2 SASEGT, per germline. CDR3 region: CASSEALISGGITDTQYF. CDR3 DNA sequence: TGTGCCAGCAGTGAAGCGCTGATTAGCGGGGGAATCACAGATACGCAGTATTTT.

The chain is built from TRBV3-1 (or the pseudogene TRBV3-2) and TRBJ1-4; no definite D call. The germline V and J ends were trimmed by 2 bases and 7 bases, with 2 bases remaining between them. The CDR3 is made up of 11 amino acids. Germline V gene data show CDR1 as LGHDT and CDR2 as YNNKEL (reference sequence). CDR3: CASSQREKLFF. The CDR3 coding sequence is TGTGCCAGCAGCCAACGTGAAAAACTGTTTTTT.

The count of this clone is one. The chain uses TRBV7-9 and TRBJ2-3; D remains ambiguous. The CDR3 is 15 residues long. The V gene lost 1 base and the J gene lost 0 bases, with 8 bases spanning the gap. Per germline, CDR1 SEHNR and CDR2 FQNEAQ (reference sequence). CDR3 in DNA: TGTGCCAGCAGCTTAGAACTTGCTAGCACAGATACGCAGTATTTT. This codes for CASSLELASTDTQYF. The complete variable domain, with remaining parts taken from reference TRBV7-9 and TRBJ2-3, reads DTGVSQNPRHKITKRGQNVTFRCDPISEHNRLYWYRQTLGQGPEFLTYFQNEAQLEKSRLLSDRFSAERPKGSFSTLEIQRTEQGDSAMYLCASSLELASTDTQYFGPGTRLTVL.

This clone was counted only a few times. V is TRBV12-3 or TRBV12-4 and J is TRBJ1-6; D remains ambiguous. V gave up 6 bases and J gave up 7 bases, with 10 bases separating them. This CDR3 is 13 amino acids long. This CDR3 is CASSRERNSPLHF. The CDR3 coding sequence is TGTGCCAGCAGCCGGGAGAGGAATTCACCCCTCCACTTT.

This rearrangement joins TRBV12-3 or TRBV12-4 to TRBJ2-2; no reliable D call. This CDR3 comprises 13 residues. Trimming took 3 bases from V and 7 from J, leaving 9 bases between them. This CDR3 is CASSFRLVGELFF. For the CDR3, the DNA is TGTGCCAGCAGTTTTAGGCTAGTCGGGGAGCTGTTTTTT.